The 21 T cell receptor beta chains in this list originate from one sample, sequenced in a study of CD8 T cells in ankylosing spondylitis. TCRdb processed the 5' RACE reads anew with MiXCR; each CDR3 protein has one entry. The sample lists around 150,000 distinct CDR3 sequences; more than 5.5% were seen once. Material: blood, either unsorted or a sorted T cell fraction (not recorded which). Receptor source: a female donor with ankylosing spondylitis or in good health (not recorded which).

V is TRBV3-1 and J is TRBJ2-1; 15 nucleotides match TRBD2. V lost 11 bases and J lost 3; bases outside the gene matches: 14. Germline CDR1 is LGHDT and CDR2 is YNNKEL (reference sequence). CDR3 length equals 18 residues. The CDR3 sequence is CASTQSGLAGGSYNEQFF. The CDR3 region has the DNA TGTGCCTCCACCCAATCGGGACTAGCGGGGGGAAGCTACAATGAGCAGTTCTTC.

This clonotype has ten or more counts. This chain links TRBV7-8 with TRBJ2-7; D tentatively reads TRBD1 or TRBD2 (5 bases each). This CDR3 is built from 17 residues. Trimming took 5 bases from V and 9 from J, leaving 29 bases between them. Germline V lookup: CDR1 SGHVS, CDR2 FQNEAQ. The CDR3 DNA is TGTGCCAGCAGCCCAAGGGGACGGACCCCGGTAACGGCGGGGCAGTACTTC. Encoded protein: CASSPRGRTPVTAGQYF.

This clonotype was observed many times. This chain connects TRBV28 to TRBJ2-2; D not resolved. V was pared by 5 bases and J by 4 bases, with 20 bases between. CDR1 is MDHEN and CDR2 is SYDVKM in the germline V gene. CDR3 length: 17 amino acids. CDR3 residues: CASSALDTASSTGELFF. The CDR3 region has the DNA TGTGCCAGCAGTGCTTTAGACACCGCAAGTAGCACCGGGGAGCTGTTTTTT.

This clonotype was observed at least ten times. The chain couples TRBV5-1 to TRBJ2-5; 8 bases are a match to TRBD2. Per the germline V gene, CDR1 is SGHRS and CDR2 is YFSETQ. The V gene end was trimmed by 4 bases and the J gene end by 0 bases; junction bases not matched to a gene: 5. There are 15 residues in the CDR3. CDR3 amino acids: CASSESSGYQETQYF. The CDR3 DNA reads TGCGCCAGCAGCGAGTCTAGCGGGTACCAAGAGACCCAGTACTTC. Drawing the rest from reference TRBV5-1 and TRBJ2-5, the complete variable domain is KAGVTQTPRYLIKTRGQQVTLSCSPISGHRSVSWYQQTPGQGLQFLFEYFSETQRNKGNFPGRFSGRQFSNSRSEMNVSTLELGDSALYLCASSESSGYQETQYFGPGTRLLVL.

This clonotype was found a few times. V and J are TRBV12-3 or TRBV12-4 and TRBJ2-2, with no clear D. The CDR3 extends over 12 amino acids. V lost 5 bases to trimming and J lost 4 bases, with 5 bases between them. Here the CDR3 DNA reads TGTGCCAGCAGTACAGCCACCGGGGAGCTGTTTTTT. This gives the protein CASSTATGELFF.

The J gene is TRBJ1-3, the V gene TRBV14; the D gene is possibly TRBD1 (6 bases). The CDR3 length is 16 residues. V was shortened by 0 bases and J by 4 bases, with 13 bases between the two germline ends. Germline V gene sequence: CDR1 SGHDN, CDR2 FVKESK. The CDR3, as DNA: TGTGCCAGCAGCCAAGAAGTCTGGGGGCTAGGAAACACCATATATTTT. Its translation is CASSQEVWGLGNTIYF.

This clonotype was recorded at least ten times. The chain uses TRBV2 and TRBJ1-1; D gene ambiguous. Trimming cost V 3 bases and J 1 base, with 9 bases left between them. The CDR3 totals 14 residues. CDR1 and CDR2 (germline): SNHLY, FYNNEI. The CDR3 DNA sequence: TGTGCCAGCAGTGAGGTCACGGAGAACACTGAAGCTTTCTTT. Translating it yields CASSEVTENTEAFF.

The chain uses TRBV19 and TRBJ1-5; D perhaps matches TRBD1 (6 bases). The germline V gene has CDR1 LNHDA and CDR2 SQIVND (reference sequence). V was shortened by 8 bases and J by 3 bases, with 14 bases between the two germline ends. This CDR3 spans 14 amino acids. The CDR3, as DNA: TGTGCCAGTGGATACACAGGGTTCAATCAGCCCCAGCATTTT. This encodes CASGYTGFNQPQHF.

This clonotype was picked up many times. CDR3 protein: CATSIFTGELFF. The CDR3 nucleotides read TGTGCCACCAGCATATTCACCGGGGAGCTGTTTTTT. The rearrangement uses TRBV15 and TRBJ2-2; D unclear. The CDR3 is 12 amino acids. Germline loops: CDR1 LNHNV, CDR2 YYDKDF (reference sequence). The germline V and J ends were trimmed by 4 bases and 4 bases, with 4 bases remaining between them. Supplemented by reference TRBV15 and TRBJ2-2, the full variable domain reads DAMVIQNPRYQVTQFGKPVTLSCSQTLNHNVMYWYQQKSSQAPKLLFHYYDKDFNNEADTPDNFQSRRPNTSFCFLDIRSPGLGDTAMYLCATSIFTGELFFGEGSRLTVL.

This clonotype was seen at least ten times. This chain connects TRBV6-5 to TRBJ2-6; 9 nucleotides align to TRBD1. The CDR3 spans 19 residues. Per germline, CDR1 MNHEY and CDR2 SVGAGI. With V trimmed by 6 bases and J by 0 bases, 12 bases remained unmatched. In DNA, the CDR3 is TGTGCCAGCAGCCACTTGGTAGGACAGGGGCTCTCTGGGGCCAACGTCCTGACTTTC. This encodes CASSHLVGQGLSGANVLTF.

In this sample, this clonotype turned up many times. This rearrangement joins TRBV7-9 to TRBJ2-7, with a tentative D call TRBD2 (5 bases). Between the trimmed V and J ends, which lost 2 bases and 6 bases, there was a span of 8 bases. Germline V gives CDR1 SEHNR, CDR2 FQNEAQ (reference sequence). The CDR3 has 12 residues. CDR3 region: CASSLSGGEQYF. The CDR3 DNA sequence: TGTGCCAGCAGCTTATCTGGAGGCGAGCAGTACTTC.

The sample holds many counts of this clonotype. V usage is TRBV7-9 and J usage is TRBJ2-7; D gene uncertain. The CDR3 is made up of 11 amino acids. Germline V gene data show CDR1 as SEHNR and CDR2 as FQNEAQ (reference sequence). V lost 8 bases, J lost 3 bases, and 8 bases lay in between. The DNA for the CDR3 is TGTGCCAGCGGATATGACTACGAGCAGTACTTC. Amino acid sequence: CASGYDYEQYF.

The table lists this clonotype with many counts. This chain connects TRBV12-3 or TRBV12-4 to TRBJ2-2; 10 nucleotides match TRBD2. The CDR3 consists of 17 residues. With 3 bases clipped from V and 0 bases from J, the junction kept 4 bases outside the gene matches. DNA of the CDR3: TGTGCCAGCAGTTTTGCTAGCGGGGGAGCGAACACCGGGGAGCTGTTTTTT. Translating it yields CASSFASGGANTGELFF.

This clonotype has at least ten counts. The rearrangement joins TRBV5-1 to TRBJ2-2; D ambiguous. V was pared by 5 bases and J by 8 bases, with 10 bases between. CDR1 and CDR2 from the germline V gene are SGHRS and YFSETQ. The CDR3 is made up of 12 amino acids. The CDR3 loop is CASSEPLGELFF. The CDR3 nucleotides are TGCGCCAGCAGTGAGCCGTTGGGGGAGCTGTTTTTT.

Details on this clonotype: The junction shows a germline mismatch at one end, possibly a read error. The chain has TRBV4-3 and TRBJ2-2; D not resolved. The germline CDR1 and CDR2 sequences are LGHNA and YSLEER. The length of the CDR3 is 18 residues. DNA for the CDR3: TGCGCCAGCAGCCACCAAGCGAGGCCAACACCGGTCACCGTGGAGCTGTTTTTT. Translated: CASSHQARPTPVTVELFF.

This clonotype came up many times. The chain combines TRBV2 with TRBJ2-1; 9 nucleotides align to TRBD1. V dropped 6 bases and J dropped 2; count of bases not matched to a gene: 5. The CDR3 extends over 15 amino acids. Germline assignment: CDR1 SNHLY and CDR2 FYNNEI. The CDR3 nucleotides are TGTGCCAGCAGGATGGGACAGGGAGCCTACAATGAGCAGTTCTTC. It specifies CASRMGQGAYNEQFF.

This clonotype was seen just once. The chain combines TRBV5-1 with TRBJ1-1; D is ambiguous. The CDR3 runs 11 residues. Trimming removed 5 bases from V and 5 bases from J, with 7 bases in between. Germline V gives CDR1 SGHRS, CDR2 YFSETQ. CDR3 in DNA: TGCGCCAGCAGTGTGGGGACTGAAGCTTTCTTT. It encodes CASSVGTEAFF.

This clonotype was observed a few times. The chain employs TRBV30 and TRBJ1-5; a weak D match, TRBD1 (5 bases). The CDR3 totals 14 residues. V was trimmed by 5 bases and J by 0 bases, leaving 11 bases between them. Germline CDR1 GTSNPN, CDR2 SVGIG (reference sequence). CDR3 sequence: CAWAQGNSNQPQHF. CDR3 bases: TGTGCCTGGGCCCAGGGAAATAGCAATCAGCCCCAGCATTTT.

The chain carries TRBV7-9 and TRBJ2-3; D gene uncertain. Trimming took off 6 bases at V and 6 bases at J, with 10 bases between the two ends. This CDR3 comprises 12 residues. Germline V CDR1 and CDR2: SEHNR, FQNEAQ (reference sequence). The CDR3, as DNA: TGTGCCAGCAGTCAGATAGGTGATACGCAGTATTTT. This sequence encodes CASSQIGDTQYF.

This clonotype was recorded at least ten times. The J gene is TRBJ2-5, the V gene TRBV6-2 or TRBV6-3, with no clear D. V dropped 6 bases and J dropped 4 bases, with 18 bases sitting between them. Germline V gene sequence: CDR1 MNHEY, CDR2 SVGEGT. CDR3 length: 15 amino acids. CDR3 bases: TGTGCCAGCAGCCATTACGGGTCGCGCGGAGAGACCCAGTACTTC. Its translation is CASSHYGSRGETQYF.

This clonotype was counted at least ten times. This chain joins TRBV12-3 or TRBV12-4 and TRBJ2-1; 11 nucleotides align to TRBD2. J was trimmed by 9 bases and V by 2 bases; bases with no gene match: 6. The CDR3 is made up of 15 amino acids. The CDR3 bases are TGTGCCAGCAGTTTACGTAGCGGGGGGGCCGGTGAGCAGTTCTTC. This translates into CASSLRSGGAGEQFF.